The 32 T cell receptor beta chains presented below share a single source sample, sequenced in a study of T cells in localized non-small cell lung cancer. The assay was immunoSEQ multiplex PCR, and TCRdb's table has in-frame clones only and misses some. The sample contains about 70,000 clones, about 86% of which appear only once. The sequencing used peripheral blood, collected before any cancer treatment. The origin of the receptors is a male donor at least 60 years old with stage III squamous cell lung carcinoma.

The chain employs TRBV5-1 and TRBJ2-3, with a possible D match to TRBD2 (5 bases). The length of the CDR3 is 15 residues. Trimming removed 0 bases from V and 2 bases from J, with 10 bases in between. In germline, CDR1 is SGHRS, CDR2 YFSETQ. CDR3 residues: CASSLAGLDTDTQYF. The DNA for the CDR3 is TGCGCCAGCAGCTTGGCGGGGTTAGACACAGATACGCAGTATTTT.

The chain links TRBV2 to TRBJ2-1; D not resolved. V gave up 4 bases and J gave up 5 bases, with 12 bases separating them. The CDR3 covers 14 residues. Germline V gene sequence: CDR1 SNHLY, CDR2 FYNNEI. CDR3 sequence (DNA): TGTGCCAGCAGTGGAAAGGCCGCCCACAATGAGCAGTTCTTC. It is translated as CASSGKAAHNEQFF.

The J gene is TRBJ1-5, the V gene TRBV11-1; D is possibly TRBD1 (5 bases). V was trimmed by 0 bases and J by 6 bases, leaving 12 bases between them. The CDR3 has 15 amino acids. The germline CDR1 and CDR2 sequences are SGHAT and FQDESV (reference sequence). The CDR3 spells CASSLAPGSGQPQHF. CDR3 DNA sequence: TGTGCCAGCAGCTTAGCCCCAGGGTCGGGTCAGCCCCAGCATTTT. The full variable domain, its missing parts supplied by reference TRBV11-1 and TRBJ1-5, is EAEVAQSPRYKITEKSQAVAFWCDPISGHATLYWYRQILGQGPELLVQFQDESVVDDSQLPKDRFSAERLKGVDSTLKIQPAELGDSAMYLCASSLAPGSGQPQHFGDGTRLSIL.

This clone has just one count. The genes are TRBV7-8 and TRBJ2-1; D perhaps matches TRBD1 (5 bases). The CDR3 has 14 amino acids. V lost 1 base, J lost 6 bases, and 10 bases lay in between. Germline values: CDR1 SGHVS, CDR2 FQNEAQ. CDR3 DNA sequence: TGTGCCAGCAGCTTAGTAGGGGCTATCAATGAGCAGTTCTTC. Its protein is CASSLVGAINEQFF.

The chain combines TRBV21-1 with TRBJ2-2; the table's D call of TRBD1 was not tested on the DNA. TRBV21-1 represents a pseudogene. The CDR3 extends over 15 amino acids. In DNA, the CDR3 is TGTGCCAGCAGTTCAAGGACAGGGGAAGTCGGGGAGCTGTTTTTT. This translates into CASSSRTGEVGELFF.

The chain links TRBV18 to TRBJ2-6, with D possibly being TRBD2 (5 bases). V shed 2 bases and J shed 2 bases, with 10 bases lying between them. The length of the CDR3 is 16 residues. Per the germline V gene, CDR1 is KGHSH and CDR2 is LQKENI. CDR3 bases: TGTGCCAGCTCACCAATCCGGGATACTGGGGCCAACGTCCTGACTTTC. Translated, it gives CASSPIRDTGANVLTF.

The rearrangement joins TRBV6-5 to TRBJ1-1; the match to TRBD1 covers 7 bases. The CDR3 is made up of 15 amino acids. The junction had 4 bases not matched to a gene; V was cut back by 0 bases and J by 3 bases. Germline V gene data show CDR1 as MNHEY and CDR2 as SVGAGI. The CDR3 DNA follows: TGTGCCAGCAGTTACTCAGGAGGGGGCGACACTGAAGCTTTCTTT. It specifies CASSYSGGGDTEAFF.

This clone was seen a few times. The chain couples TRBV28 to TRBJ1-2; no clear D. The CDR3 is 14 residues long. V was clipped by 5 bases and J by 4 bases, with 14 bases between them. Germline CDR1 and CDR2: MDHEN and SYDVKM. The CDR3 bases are TGTGCCAGCAGTGGGCCTGGGCGCAGCTATGGCTACACCTTC. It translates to CASSGPGRSYGYTF.

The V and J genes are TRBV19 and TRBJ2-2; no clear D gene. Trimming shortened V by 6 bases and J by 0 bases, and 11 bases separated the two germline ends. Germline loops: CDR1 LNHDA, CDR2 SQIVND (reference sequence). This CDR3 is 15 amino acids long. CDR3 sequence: CASRMVDANTGELFF. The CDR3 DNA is TGTGCCAGTAGGATGGTCGATGCGAACACCGGGGAGCTGTTTTTT. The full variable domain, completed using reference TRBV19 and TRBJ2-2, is DGGITQSPKYLFRKEGQNVTLSCEQNLNHDAMYWYRQDPGQGLRLIYYSQIVNDFQKGDIAEGYSVSREKKESFPLTVTSAQKNPTAFYLCASRMVDANTGELFFGEGSRLTVL.

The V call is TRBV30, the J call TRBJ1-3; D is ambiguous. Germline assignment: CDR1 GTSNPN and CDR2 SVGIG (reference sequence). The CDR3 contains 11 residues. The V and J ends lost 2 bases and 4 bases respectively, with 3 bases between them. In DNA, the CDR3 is TGTGCCTGGAGTCCCGGAAACACCATATATTTT. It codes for CAWSPGNTIYF.

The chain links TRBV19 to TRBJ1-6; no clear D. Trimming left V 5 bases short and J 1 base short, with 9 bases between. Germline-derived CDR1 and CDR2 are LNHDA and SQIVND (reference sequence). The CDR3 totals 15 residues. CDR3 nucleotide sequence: TGTGCCAGTAGTGTCCAGGCTTCCTATAATTCACCCCTCCACTTT. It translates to CASSVQASYNSPLHF.

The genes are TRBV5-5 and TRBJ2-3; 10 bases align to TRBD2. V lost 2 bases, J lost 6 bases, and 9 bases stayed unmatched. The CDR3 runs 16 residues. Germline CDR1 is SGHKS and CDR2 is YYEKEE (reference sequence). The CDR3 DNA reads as TGTGCCAGCAGCTTCCAAGCGGGGGGGCTTATTGATACGCAGTATTTT. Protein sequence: CASSFQAGGLIDTQYF.

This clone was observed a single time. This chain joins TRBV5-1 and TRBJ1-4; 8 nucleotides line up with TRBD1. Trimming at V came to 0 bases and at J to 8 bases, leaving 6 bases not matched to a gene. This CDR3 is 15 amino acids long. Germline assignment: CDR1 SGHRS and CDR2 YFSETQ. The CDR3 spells CASSLDGTGVEKLFF. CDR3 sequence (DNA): TGCGCCAGCAGCTTGGACGGGACAGGAGTCGAAAAACTGTTTTTT.

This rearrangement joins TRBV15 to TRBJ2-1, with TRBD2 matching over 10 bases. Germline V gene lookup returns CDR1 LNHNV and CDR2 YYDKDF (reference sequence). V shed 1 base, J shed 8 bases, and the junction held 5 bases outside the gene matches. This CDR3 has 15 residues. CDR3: CATSRVSGGIDEQFF. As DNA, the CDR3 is TGTGCCACCAGCAGAGTTAGCGGGGGGATTGATGAGCAGTTCTTC.

The CDR3 DNA follows: TGTGCCAGCAGCCCTGACAGGGGTATCATATATTTT. This gives the protein CASSPDRGIIYF. The chain combines TRBV7-2 with TRBJ1-3; TRBD1 aligns across 8 bases. The CDR3 has 12 residues. The trim removed 5 bases at V and 12 bases at J, leaving 6 bases unmatched. The germline V gene encodes CDR1 SGHTA and CDR2 FQGNSA.

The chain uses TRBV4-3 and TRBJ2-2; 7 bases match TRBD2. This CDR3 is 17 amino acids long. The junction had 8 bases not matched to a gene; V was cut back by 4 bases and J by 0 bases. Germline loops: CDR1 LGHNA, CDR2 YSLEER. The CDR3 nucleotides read TGCGCCAGCAGCCTTTCCCGGGGGGTTGCGAACACCGGGGAGCTGTTTTTT. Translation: CASSLSRGVANTGELFF.

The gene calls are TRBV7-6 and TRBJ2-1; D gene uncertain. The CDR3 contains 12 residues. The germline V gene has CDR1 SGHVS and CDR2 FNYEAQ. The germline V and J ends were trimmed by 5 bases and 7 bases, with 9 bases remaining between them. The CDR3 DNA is TGTGCCAGCAGCCGAGGTGGTAATGAGCAGTTCTTC. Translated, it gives CASSRGGNEQFF.

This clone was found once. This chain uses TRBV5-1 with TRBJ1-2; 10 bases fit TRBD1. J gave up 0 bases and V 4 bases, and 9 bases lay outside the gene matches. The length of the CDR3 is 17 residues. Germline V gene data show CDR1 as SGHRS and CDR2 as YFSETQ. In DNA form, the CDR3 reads TGCGCCAGCAGCCGAGGGACAGGGGTTCGGGCTAACTATGGCTACACCTTC. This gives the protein CASSRGTGVRANYGYTF.

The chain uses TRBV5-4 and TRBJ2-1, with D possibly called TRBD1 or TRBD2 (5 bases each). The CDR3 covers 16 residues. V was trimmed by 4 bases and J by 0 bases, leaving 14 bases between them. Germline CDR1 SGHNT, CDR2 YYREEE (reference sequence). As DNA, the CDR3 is TGTGCCAGCAGCCCGTCGAAGGGGAGCTCCTACAATGAGCAGTTCTTC. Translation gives CASSPSKGSSYNEQFF. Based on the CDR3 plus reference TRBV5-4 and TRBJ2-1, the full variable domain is ETGVTQSPTHLIKTRGQQVTLRCSSQSGHNTVSWYQQALGQGPQFIFQYYREEENGRGNFPPRFSGLQFPNYSSELNVNALELDDSALYLCASSPSKGSSYNEQFFGPGTRLTVL.

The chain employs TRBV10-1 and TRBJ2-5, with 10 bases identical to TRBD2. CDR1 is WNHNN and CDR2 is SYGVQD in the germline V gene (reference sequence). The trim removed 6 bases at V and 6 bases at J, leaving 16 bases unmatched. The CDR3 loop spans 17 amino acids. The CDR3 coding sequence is TGCGCCAGCAGGGACAAAGTAAGCGGGGGGGCCGGGAAGACCCAGTACTTC. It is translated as CASRDKVSGGAGKTQYF.

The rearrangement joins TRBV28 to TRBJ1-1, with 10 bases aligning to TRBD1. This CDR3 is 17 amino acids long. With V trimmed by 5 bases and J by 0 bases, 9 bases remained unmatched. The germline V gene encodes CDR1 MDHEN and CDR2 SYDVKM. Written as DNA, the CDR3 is TGTGCCAGCAGTCCCTTCGGGACAGGGGAGCTGAACACTGAAGCTTTCTTT. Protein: CASSPFGTGELNTEAFF. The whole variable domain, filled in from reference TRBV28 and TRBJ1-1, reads DVKVTQSSRYLVKRTGEKVFLECVQDMDHENMFWYRQDPGLGLRLIYFSYDVKMKEKGDIPEGYSVSREKKERFSLILESASTNQTSMYLCASSPFGTGELNTEAFFGQGTRLTVV.

The CDR3 coding sequence is TGTGCCAGCAGTGGGCCGGGACAGGGGAGAACACCCCTCCACTTT. It encodes CASSGPGQGRTPLHF. This sequence joins TRBV25-1 and TRBJ1-6; 10 bases align to TRBD1. Germline V gene lookup returns CDR1 MGHDK and CDR2 SYGVNS. The V and J ends lost 4 bases and 11 bases, in that order; junction bases with no gene match: 8. This CDR3 region has 15 residues. The full variable domain, in which reference TRBV25-1 and TRBJ1-6 provide the parts outside the CDR3, is EADIYQTPRYLVIGTGKKITLECSQTMGHDKMYWYQQDPGMELHLIHYSYGVNSTEKGDLSSESTVSRIRTEHFPLTLESARPSHTSQYLCASSGPGQGRTPLHFGNGTRLTVT.

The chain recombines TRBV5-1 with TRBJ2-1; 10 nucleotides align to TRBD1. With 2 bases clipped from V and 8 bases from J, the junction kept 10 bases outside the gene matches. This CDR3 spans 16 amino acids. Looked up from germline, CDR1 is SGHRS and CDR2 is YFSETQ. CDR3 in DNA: TGCGCCAGCAGCTTAACCCCCGGGACAGGGGTCGATGAGCAGTTCTTC. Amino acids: CASSLTPGTGVDEQFF.

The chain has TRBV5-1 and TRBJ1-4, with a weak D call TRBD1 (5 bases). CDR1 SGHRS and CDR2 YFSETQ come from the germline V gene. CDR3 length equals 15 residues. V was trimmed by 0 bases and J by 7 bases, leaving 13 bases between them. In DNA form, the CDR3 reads TGCGCCAGCAGCTTGGGTACCGCCGGGGGTGAAAAACTGTTTTTT. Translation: CASSLGTAGGEKLFF.

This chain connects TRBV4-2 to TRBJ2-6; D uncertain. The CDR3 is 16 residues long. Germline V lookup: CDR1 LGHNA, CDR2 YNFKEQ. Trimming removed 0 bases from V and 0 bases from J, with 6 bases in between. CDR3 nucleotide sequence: TGTGCCAGCAGCCAAGATGTAGCCTCTGGGGCCAACGTCCTGACTTTC. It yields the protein CASSQDVASGANVLTF.

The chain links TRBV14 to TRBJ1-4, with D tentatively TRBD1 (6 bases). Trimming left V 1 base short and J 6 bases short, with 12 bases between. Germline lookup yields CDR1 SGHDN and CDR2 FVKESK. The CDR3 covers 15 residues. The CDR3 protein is CASSQGRGGDEKLFF. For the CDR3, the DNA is TGTGCCAGCAGCCAAGGGAGGGGGGGTGATGAAAAACTGTTTTTT.

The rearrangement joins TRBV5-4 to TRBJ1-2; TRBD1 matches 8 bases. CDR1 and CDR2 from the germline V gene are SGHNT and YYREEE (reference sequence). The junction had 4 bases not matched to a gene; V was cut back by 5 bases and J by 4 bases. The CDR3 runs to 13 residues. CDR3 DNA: TGTGCCAGCAGTCCAGGGGGCAGCTATGGCTACACCTTC. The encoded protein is CASSPGGSYGYTF.

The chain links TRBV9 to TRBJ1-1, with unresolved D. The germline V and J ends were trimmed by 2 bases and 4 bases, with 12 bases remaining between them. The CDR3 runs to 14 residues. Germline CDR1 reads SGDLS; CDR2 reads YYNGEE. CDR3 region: CASSVDHGSTEAFF. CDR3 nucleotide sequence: TGTGCCAGCAGCGTCGATCACGGGAGCACTGAAGCTTTCTTT.

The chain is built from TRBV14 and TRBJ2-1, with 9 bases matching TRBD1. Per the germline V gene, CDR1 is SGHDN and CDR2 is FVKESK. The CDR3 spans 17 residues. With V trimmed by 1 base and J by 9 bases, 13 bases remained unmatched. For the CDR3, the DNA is TGTGCCAGCAGCCAAGTGGGCGGTAGACAGGGGGGACGTGAGCAGTTCTTC. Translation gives CASSQVGGRQGGREQFF.

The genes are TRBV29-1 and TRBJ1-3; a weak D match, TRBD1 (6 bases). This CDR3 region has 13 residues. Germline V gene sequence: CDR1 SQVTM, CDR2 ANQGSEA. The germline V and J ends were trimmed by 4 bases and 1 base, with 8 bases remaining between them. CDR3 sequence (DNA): TGCAGCGTTGTAGGGGGTTCTGGAAACACCATATATTTT. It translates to CSVVGGSGNTIYF.

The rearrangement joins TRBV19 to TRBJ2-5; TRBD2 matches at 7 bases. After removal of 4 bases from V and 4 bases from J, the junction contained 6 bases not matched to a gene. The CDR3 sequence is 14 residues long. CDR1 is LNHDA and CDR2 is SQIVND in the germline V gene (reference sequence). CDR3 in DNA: TGTGCCAGTAGTAACCAGGGAGGGACAGAGACCCAGTACTTC. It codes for CASSNQGGTETQYF.

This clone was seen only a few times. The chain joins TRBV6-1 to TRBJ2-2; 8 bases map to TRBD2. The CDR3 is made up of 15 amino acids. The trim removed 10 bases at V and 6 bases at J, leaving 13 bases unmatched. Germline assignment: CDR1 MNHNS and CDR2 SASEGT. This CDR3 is CATNRGGLGAGELFF. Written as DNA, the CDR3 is TGTGCCACCAACCGCGGGGGGCTTGGCGCCGGGGAGCTGTTTTTT.